There are a few counts of the clone carrying this T cell receptor (beta chain). The antigen is undetermined. The data were obtained in a study of T cells after yellow fever vaccination. V lost 3 bases and J lost 1, with 6 bases in between. The CDR3 consists of 13 residues. CDR1 PRHDT and CDR2 FYEKMQ come from the germline V gene (reference sequence). Study-level findings and limits: The secondary response was weaker but peaked faster, day 5 versus 15. The booster saw the reappearance of most primary-vaccination clones (approximately 97% CD4, 80% to 90% CD8). A minor fraction of clonotypes spanned both CD4 and CD8 compartments.

Template-switching 5'RACE yielded the TCR cDNA; a universal primer site and UMIs were added in the process. TCRdb independently ran MiXCR on the 5' RACE reads; one entry per CDR3 protein. The repertoire has roughly 74,000 distinct CDR3 sequences, more than 5.5% of them found once; the top ten carry roughly 35%. This TCR derives from a man aged 18 to 30 who received the YFV17D yellow fever vaccine. Source: CD8+ T cells sorted from PBMCs, taken around 5 days after the first yellow fever vaccination. The rearrangement joins TRBV13 to TRBJ1-2, with D unresolved. CDR3 region: CASSFYLNYGYTF. CDR3 DNA sequence: TGTGCCAGCAGCTTCTACCTTAACTATGGCTACACCTTC.